One T cell receptor (beta chain) is described in this entry. The sample belongs to a study of blood T cell repertoires in COVID-19. Study context: Samples came from the United States, Italy and Spain, spanning acute and convalescent COVID-19. From T cells, B-cell-depleted T cells, or PBMCs came the material, which was cDNA or gDNA.

Per the study methods: Nucleated cell number was recorded as an estimate derived from reference gene primer amplification. The table came from immunoSEQ multiplex PCR; TCRdb's copy has only in-frame clones and leaves some out. That table gives V, J and clone size, and the DNA gave D and trimming. The sample carries some 110,000 clones, approximately 83% recorded once. This receptor was identified in a woman in her seventies with acute or convalescent COVID-19. Sequenced input: peripheral blood.

CDR3 DNA sequence: TGTGCCAGCAGACGAACGGGTCTGAACACTGAAGCTTTCTTT. It encodes CASRRTGLNTEAFF. The rearrangement joins TRBV6-5 to TRBJ1-1; D gene uncertain. Germline lookup yields CDR1 MNHEY and CDR2 SVGAGI. V lost 6 bases and J 0 bases, leaving 11 bases between the germline ends. The CDR3 totals 14 residues.